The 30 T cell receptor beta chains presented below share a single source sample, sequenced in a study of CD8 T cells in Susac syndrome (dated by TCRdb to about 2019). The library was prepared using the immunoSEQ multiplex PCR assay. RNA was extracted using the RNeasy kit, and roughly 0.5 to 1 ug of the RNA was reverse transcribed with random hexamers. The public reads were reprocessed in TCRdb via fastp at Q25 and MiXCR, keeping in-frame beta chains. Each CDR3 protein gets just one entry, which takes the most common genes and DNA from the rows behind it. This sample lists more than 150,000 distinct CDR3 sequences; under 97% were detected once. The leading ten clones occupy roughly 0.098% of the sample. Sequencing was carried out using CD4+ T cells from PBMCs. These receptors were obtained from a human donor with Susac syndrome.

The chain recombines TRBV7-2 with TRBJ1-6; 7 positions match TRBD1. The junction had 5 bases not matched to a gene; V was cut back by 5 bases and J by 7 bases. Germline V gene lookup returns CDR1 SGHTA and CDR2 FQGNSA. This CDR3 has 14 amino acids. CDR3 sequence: CASSQDRVNSPLHF. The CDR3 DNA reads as TGTGCCAGCAGCCAAGACAGGGTAAATTCACCCCTCCACTTT.

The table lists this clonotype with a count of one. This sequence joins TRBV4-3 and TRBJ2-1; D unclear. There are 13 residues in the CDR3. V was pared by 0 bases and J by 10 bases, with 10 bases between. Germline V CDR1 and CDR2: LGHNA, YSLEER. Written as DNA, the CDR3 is TGCGCCAGCAGCCAAGATTTTGCTAGAGAGCAGTTCTTC. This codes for CASSQDFAREQFF.

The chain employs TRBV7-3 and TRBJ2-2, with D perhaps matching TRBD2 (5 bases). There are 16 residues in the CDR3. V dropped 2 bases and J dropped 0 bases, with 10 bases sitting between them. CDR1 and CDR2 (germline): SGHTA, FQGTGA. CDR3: CASSLRTRSNTGELFF. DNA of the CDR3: TGTGCCAGCAGCTTACGAACTAGATCGAACACCGGGGAGCTGTTTTTT.

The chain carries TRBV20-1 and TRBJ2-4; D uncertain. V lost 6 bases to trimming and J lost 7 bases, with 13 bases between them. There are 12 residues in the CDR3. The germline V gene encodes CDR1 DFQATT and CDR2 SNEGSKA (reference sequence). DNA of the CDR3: TGCAGTGCCTCGCTGGACGCGAACATTCAGTACTTC. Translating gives CSASLDANIQYF.

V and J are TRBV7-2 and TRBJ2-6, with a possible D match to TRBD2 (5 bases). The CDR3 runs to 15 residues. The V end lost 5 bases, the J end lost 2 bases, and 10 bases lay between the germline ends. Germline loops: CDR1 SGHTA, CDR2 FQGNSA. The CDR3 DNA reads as TGTGCCAGCAGCCCTCGGAGGCCTGGGGCCAACGTCCTGACTTTC. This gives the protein CASSPRRPGANVLTF.

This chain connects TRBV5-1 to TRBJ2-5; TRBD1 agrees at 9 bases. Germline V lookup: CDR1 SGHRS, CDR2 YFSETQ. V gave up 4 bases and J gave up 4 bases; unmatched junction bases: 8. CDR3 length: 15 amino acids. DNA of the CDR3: TGCGCCAGCAGCCAAACGGGGGACAGGGCAGAGACCCAGTACTTC. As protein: CASSQTGDRAETQYF.

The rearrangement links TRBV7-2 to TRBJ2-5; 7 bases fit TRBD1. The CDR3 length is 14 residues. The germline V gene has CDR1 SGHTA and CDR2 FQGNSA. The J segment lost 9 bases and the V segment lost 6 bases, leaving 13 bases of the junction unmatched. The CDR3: CASRIGAQGVPQYF. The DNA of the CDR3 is TGTGCCAGCAGAATCGGGGCCCAGGGGGTTCCCCAGTACTTC.

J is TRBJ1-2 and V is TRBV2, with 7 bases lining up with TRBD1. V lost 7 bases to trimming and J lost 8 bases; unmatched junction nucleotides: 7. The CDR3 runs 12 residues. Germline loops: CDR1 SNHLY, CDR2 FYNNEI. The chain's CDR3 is CASIRQGEGYTF. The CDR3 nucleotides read TGTGCCAGCATTAGACAGGGTGAAGGCTACACCTTC.

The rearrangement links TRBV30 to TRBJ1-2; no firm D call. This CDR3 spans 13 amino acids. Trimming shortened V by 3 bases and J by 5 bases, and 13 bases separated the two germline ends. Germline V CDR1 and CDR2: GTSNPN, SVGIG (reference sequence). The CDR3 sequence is CAWSADRVYGYTF. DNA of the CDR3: TGTGCCTGGAGCGCCGACCGAGTTTATGGCTACACCTTC. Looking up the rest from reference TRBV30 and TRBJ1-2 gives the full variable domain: SQTIHQWPATLVQPVGSPLSLECTVEGTSNPNLYWYRQAAGRGLQLLFYSVGIGQISSEVPQNLSASRPQDRQFILSSKKLLLSDSGFYLCAWSADRVYGYTFGSGTRLTVV.

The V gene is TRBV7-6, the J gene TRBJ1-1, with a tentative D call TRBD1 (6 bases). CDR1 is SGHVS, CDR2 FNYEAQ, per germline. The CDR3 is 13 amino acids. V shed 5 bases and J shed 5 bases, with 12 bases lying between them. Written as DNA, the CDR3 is TGTGCCAGCAGCGTAAGGAGGGGGACTGAAGCTTTCTTT. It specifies CASSVRRGTEAFF. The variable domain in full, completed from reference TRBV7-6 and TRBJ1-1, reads GAGVSQSPRYKVTKRGQDVALRCDPISGHVSLYWYRQALGQGPEFLTYFNYEAQQDKSGLPNDRFSAERPEGSISTLTIQRTEQRDSAMYRCASSVRRGTEAFFGQGTRLTVV.

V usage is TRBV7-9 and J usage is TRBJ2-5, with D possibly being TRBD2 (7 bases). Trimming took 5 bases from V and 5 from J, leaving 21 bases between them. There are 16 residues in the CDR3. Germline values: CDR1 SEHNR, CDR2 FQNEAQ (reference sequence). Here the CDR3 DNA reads TGTGCCAGCAGCCTAATAAGGTCCGGGGGGCTGGAGACCCAGTACTTC. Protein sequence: CASSLIRSGGLETQYF.

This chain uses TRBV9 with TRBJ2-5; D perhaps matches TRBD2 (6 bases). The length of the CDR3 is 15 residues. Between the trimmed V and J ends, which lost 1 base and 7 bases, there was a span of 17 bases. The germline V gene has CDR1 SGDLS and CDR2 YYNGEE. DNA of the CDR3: TGTGCCAGCAGCGTACTCGGGACTCTTGAGGGGACCCAGTACTTC. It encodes CASSVLGTLEGTQYF.

As DNA, the CDR3 is TGCAGTGCTTTGGCCCCGGTGAACACTGAAGCTTTCTTT. The encoded protein is CSALAPVNTEAFF. The genes are TRBV20-1 and TRBJ1-1; D is unclear. This CDR3 has 13 residues. Trimming removed 5 bases at V and 0 bases at J, with 10 bases between. The germline gives CDR1 DFQATT, CDR2 SNEGSKA (reference sequence).

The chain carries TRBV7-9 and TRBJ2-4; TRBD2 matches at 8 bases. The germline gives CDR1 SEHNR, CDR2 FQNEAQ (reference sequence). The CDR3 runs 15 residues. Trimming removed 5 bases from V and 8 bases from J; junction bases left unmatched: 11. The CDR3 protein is CASSPHSGVEYIQYF. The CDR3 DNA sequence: TGTGCCAGCAGCCCTCATAGCGGGGTTGAGTACATTCAGTACTTC.

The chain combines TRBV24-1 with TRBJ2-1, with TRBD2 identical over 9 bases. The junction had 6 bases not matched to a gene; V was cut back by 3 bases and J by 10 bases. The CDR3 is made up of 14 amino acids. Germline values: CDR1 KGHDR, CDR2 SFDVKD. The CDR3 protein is CATSDPGTSSEQFF. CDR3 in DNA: TGTGCCACCAGTGATCCCGGGACTAGCTCCGAGCAGTTCTTC.

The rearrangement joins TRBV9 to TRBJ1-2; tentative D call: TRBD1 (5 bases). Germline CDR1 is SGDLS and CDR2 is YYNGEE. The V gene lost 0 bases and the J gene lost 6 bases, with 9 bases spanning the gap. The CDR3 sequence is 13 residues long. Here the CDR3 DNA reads TGTGCCAGCAGCGTAGACGTACAGGATGGCTACACCTTC. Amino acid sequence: CASSVDVQDGYTF.

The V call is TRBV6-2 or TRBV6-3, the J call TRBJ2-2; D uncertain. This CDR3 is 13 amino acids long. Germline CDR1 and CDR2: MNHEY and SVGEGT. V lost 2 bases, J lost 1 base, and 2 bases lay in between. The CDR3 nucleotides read TGTGCCAGCAGTTACGAGAACACCGGGGAGCTGTTTTTT. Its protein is CASSYENTGELFF.

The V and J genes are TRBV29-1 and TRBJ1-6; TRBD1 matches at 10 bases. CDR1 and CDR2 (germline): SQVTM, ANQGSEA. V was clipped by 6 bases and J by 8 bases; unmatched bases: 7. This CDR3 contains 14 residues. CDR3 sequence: CSVGLGQGDSPLHF. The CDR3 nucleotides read TGCAGCGTCGGCCTTGGACAGGGGGATTCACCCCTCCACTTT. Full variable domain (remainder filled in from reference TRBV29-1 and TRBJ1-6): SAVISQKPSRDICQRGTSLTIQCQVDSQVTMMFWYRQQPGQSLTLIATANQGSEATYESGFVIDKFPISRPNLTFSTLTVSNMSPEDSSIYLCSVGLGQGDSPLHFGNGTRLTVT.

The CDR3 spells CASSQDRVGTDTQYF. DNA of the CDR3: TGTGCCAGCAGCCAGGACAGGGTCGGCACAGATACGCAGTATTTT. This sequence joins TRBV11-2 and TRBJ2-3, with 8 nucleotides matching TRBD1. The CDR3 extends over 15 amino acids. Trimming removed 5 bases from V and 1 base from J; junction bases left unmatched: 5. Germline lookup yields CDR1 SGHAT and CDR2 FQNNGV.

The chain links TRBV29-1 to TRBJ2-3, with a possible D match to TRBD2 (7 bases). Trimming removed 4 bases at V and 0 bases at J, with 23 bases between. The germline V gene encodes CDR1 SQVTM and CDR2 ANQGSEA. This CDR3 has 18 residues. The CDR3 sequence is CSVAGGHPAAPSTDTQYF. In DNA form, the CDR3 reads TGCAGCGTTGCGGGGGGACACCCCGCCGCCCCTAGCACAGATACGCAGTATTTT.

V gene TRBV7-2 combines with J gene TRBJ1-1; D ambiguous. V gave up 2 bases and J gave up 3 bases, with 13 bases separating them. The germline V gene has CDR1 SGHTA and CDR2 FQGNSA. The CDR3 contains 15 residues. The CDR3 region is CASSLRPGTHTEAFF. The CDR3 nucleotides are TGTGCCAGCAGCTTAAGGCCGGGTACCCACACTGAAGCTTTCTTT.

CDR3: CSVDPGAETEAFF. The CDR3 DNA is TGCAGCGTTGATCCGGGGGCTGAAACTGAAGCTTTCTTT. The chain is built from TRBV29-1 and TRBJ1-1, with D perhaps TRBD1 (6 bases). CDR1 and CDR2 from the germline V gene are SQVTM and ANQGSEA. There are 13 residues in the CDR3. Trimming left V 3 bases short and J 5 bases short, with 13 bases between.

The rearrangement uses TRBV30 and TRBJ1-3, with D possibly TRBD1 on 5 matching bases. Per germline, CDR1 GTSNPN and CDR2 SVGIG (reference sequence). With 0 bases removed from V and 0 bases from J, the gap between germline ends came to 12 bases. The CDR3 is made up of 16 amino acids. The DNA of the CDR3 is TGTGCCTGGAGTGTAATCGGGGGAAGCTCTGGAAACACCATATATTTT. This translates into CAWSVIGGSSGNTIYF.

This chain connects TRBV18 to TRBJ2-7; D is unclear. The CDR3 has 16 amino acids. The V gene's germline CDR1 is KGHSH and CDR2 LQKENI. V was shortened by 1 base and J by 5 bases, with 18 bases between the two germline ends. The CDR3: CASSPRIVVSVDEQYF. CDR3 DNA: TGTGCCAGCTCACCACGAATAGTAGTCTCGGTAGACGAGCAGTACTTC. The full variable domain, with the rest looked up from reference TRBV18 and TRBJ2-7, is NAGVMQNPRHLVRRRGQEARLRCSPMKGHSHVYWYRQLPEEGLKFMVYLQKENIIDESGMPKERFSAEFPKEGPSILRIQQVVRGDSAAYFCASSPRIVVSVDEQYFGPGTRLTVT.

The CDR3: CASSQSARANYGYTF. The CDR3 nucleotides are TGCGCCAGCAGTCAATCTGCACGGGCGAACTATGGCTACACCTTC. The chain carries TRBV23-1 and TRBJ1-2, with unresolved D. TRBV23-1 is an ORF; its function is uncertain. This CDR3 spans 15 amino acids. Trimming stripped 0 bases from V and 2 bases from J, with 10 bases between.

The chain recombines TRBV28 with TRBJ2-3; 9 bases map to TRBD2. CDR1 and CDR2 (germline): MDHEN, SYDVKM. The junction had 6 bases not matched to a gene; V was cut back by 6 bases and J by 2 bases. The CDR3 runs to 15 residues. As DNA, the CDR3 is TGTGCCAGCAGCGATAGCGGGGGACTCACAGATACGCAGTATTTT. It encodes CASSDSGGLTDTQYF.

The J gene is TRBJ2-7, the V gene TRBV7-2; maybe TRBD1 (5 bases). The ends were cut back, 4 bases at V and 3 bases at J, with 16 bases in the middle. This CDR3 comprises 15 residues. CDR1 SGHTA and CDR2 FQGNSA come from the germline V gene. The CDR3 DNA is TGTGCCAGCAGCTCGAGACTGCAAGGACACTACGAGCAGTACTTC. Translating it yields CASSSRLQGHYEQYF.

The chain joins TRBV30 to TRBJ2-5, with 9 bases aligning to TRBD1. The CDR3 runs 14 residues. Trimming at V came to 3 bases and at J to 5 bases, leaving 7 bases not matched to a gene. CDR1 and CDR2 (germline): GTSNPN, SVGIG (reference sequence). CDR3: CAWREQGAWETQYF. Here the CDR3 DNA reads TGTGCCTGGAGAGAACAGGGGGCGTGGGAGACCCAGTACTTC.

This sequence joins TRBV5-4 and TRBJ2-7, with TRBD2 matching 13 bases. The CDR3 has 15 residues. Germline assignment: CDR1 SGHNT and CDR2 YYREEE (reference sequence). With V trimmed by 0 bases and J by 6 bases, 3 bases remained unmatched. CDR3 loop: CASSLEGLAGTEQYF. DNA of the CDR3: TGTGCCAGCAGCTTGGAGGGACTAGCGGGGACCGAGCAGTACTTC.

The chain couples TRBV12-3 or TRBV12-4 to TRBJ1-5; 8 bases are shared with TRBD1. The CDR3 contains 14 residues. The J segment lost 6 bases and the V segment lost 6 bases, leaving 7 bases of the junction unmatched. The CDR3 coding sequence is TGTGCCAGCAGGGTGACAGGGGATATTCAGCCCCAGCATTTT. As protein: CASRVTGDIQPQHF.